Sequencing of this T cell receptor beta chain was carried out in a study of blood T cell repertoires in COVID-19. Data came from immunoSEQ multiplex PCR; TCRdb stores just in-frame clones and leaves some out. The sample records about 85,000 clones, just over 85% being singletons. With V trimmed by 2 bases and J by 3 bases, 5 bases remained unmatched. Per the germline V gene, CDR1 is SGHRS and CDR2 is YFSETQ. The CDR3 covers 15 residues. The sample was peripheral blood. This TCR derives from a woman of 80 years or more with acute or convalescent COVID-19. The rearrangement links TRBV5-1 to TRBJ2-1; 7 bases agree with TRBD2. The CDR3 DNA sequence: TGCGCCAGCAGCTTTGCTCCTAGCGGCTACAATGAGCAGTTCTTC. Protein product: CASSFAPSGYNEQFF.